This T cell receptor beta chain was sequenced during a study of shared clonotypes between healthy human individuals. With respect to this clone: Its specificity is unknown.

The naive CD8 fraction comprised CD45RO-negative cells positively selected for CCR7 and excluded terminally differentiated effector memory CD45RA+ cells. The CDR3 is 16 amino acids. Germline V gene data show CDR1 as MDHEN and CDR2 as SYDVKM. V gave up 6 bases and J gave up 3 bases, with 20 bases separating them. This table comes from immunoSEQ multiplex PCR, and its TCRdb copy is limited to in-frame clones, with some not included. The table shows roughly 590,000 clones, with around 95% occurring only once. Whole-study results and caveats: Lower generation probabilities were found for non-shared clonotypes than for those shared by all four donors.

The clonotype was recovered from a woman in her 30s in good health. Source material: naive CD8+ T cells sorted from blood. J is TRBJ1-1 and V is TRBV28; TRBD1 is a possible D gene (5 bases). CDR3 in DNA: TGTGCCAGCAGCGCGCTCTCGGGGCGAATGGACACTGAAGCTTTCTTT. This encodes CASSALSGRMDTEAFF.